This T cell receptor beta chain was identified during a study of cytomegalovirus exposure and HLA in healthy donors. This clone came up a few times. In the PCR, 60 Vbeta and 13 Jbeta primers were used. Here immunoSEQ multiplex PCR was the method, and the copy in TCRdb shows in-frame clones only, minus some. Counted here are 90,000 to 150,000 clones, 70% to 80% occurring once; the ten biggest clones make up 8% to 8.5%. The CDR3 extends over 14 amino acids. The germline V gene has CDR1 SEHNR and CDR2 FQNEAQ (reference sequence). Unmatched junction bases numbered 2, after V lost 1 base and J lost 3 bases.

V is TRBV7-9 and J is TRBJ1-1, with 7 bases matching TRBD1. Input material: PBMCs. This TCR was sampled from a woman aged 40 to 50 in good health and CMV-seropositive. CDR3 sequence reads: CASSLEGGHTEAFF. Here the CDR3 DNA reads TGTGCCAGCAGCTTAGAAGGGGGCCACACTGAAGCTTTCTTT.